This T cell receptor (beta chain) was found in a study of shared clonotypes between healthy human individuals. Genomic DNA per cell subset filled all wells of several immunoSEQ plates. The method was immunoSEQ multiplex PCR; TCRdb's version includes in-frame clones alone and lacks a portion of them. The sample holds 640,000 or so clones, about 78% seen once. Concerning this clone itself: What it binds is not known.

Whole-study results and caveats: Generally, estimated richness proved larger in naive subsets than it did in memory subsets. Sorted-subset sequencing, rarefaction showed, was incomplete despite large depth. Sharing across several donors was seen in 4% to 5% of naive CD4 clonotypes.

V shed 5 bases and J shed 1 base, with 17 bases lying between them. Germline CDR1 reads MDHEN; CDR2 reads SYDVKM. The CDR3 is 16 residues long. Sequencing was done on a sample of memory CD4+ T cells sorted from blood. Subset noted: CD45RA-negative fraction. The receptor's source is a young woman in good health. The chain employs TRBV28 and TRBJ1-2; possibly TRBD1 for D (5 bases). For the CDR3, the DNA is TGTGCCAGCAGTGCCCCGACAGTGGATCTTAACTATGGCTACACCTTC. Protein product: CASSAPTVDLNYGYTF.